The clone carrying this TCR beta chain was observed a handful of times. The germline V gene encodes CDR1 SGHRS and CDR2 YFSETQ. This CDR3 has 15 residues. V lost 4 bases and J lost 2; bases outside the gene matches: 8. This specimen belongs to a study of T cells in Graves' hyperthyroidism and ophthalmopathy. Amplified regions were TCR beta CDR3 sequences from RNA transcripts. TCR CDR3 regions were first amplified by RT-PCR with HTBI primers. Using its own MiXCR run on the multiplex PCR reads, TCRdb lists one record per CDR3 protein. The sample shows some 200,000 distinct CDR3 sequences, 17% of them seen only once.

This chain connects TRBV5-1 to TRBJ1-1; 7 bases are a match to TRBD1. The sequence was collected from a woman aged 45-65 years with Graves' hyperthyroidism. Material: blood. CDR3 in DNA: TGCGCCAGCAGCGGGGCGAGGGGGCAAAACACTGAAGCTTTCTTT. This codes for CASSGARGQNTEAFF. Together with reference TRBV5-1 and TRBJ1-1, the CDR3 gives the full variable domain: KAGVTQTPRYLIKTRGQQVTLSCSPISGHRSVSWYQQTPGQGLQFLFEYFSETQRNKGNFPGRFSGRQFSNSRSEMNVSTLELGDSALYLCASSGARGQNTEAFFGQGTRLTVV.